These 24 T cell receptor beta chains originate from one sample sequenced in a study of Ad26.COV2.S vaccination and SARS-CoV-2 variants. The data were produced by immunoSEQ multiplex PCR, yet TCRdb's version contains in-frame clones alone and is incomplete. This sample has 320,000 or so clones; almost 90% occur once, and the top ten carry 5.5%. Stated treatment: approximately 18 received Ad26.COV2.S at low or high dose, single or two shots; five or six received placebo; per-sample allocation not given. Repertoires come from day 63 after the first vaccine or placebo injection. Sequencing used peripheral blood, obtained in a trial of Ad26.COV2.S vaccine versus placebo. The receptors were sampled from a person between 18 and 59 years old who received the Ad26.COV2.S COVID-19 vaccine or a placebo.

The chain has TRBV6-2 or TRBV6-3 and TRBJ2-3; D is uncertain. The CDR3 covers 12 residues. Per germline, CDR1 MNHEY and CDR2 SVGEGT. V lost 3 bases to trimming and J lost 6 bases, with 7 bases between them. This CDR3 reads CASSYRRDTQYF. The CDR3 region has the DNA TGTGCCAGCAGTTATCGGCGGGATACGCAGTATTTT.

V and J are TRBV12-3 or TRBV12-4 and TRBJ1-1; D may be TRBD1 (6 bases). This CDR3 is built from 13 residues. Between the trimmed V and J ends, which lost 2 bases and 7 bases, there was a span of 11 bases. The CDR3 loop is CASSLNRENEAFF. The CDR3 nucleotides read TGTGCCAGCAGTTTAAACAGGGAAAATGAAGCTTTCTTT.

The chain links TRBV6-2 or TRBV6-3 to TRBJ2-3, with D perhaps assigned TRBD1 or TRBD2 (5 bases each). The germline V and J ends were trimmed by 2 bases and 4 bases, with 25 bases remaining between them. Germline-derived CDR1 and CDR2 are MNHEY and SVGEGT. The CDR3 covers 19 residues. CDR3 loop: CASSYPGSPADETSDTQYF. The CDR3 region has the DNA TGTGCCAGCAGTTACCCAGGGAGCCCGGCCGACGAGACATCAGATACGCAGTATTTT.

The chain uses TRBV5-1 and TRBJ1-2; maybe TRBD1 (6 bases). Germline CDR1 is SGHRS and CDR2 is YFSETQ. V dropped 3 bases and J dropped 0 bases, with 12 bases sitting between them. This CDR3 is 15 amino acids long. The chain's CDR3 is CASSSGDNTNYGYTF. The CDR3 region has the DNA TGCGCCAGCAGCTCCGGGGACAATACTAACTATGGCTACACCTTC.

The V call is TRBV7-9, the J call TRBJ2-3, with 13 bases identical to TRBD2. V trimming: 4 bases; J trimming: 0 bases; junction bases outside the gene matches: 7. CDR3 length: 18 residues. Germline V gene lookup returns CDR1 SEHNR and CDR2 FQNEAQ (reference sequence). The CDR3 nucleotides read TGTGCCAGCAGCTACGAACTAGCGGGGGGGCCTAGCACAGATACGCAGTATTTT. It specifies CASSYELAGGPSTDTQYF. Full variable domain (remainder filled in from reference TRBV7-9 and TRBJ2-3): DTGVSQNPRHKITKRGQNVTFRCDPISEHNRLYWYRQTLGQGPEFLTYFQNEAQLEKSRLLSDRFSAERPKGSFSTLEIQRTEQGDSAMYLCASSYELAGGPSTDTQYFGPGTRLTVL.

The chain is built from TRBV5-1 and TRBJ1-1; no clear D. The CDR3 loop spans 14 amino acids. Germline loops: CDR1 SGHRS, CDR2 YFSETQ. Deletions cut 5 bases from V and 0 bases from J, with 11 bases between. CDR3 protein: CASSVQPMNTEAFF. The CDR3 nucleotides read TGCGCCAGCAGTGTACAGCCCATGAACACTGAAGCTTTCTTT.

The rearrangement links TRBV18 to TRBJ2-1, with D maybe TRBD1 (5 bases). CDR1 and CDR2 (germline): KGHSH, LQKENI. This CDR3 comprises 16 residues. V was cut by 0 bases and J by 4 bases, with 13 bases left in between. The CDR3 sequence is CASSPPIGAIYNEQFF. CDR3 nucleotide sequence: TGTGCCAGCTCACCACCGATAGGGGCTATATACAATGAGCAGTTCTTC.

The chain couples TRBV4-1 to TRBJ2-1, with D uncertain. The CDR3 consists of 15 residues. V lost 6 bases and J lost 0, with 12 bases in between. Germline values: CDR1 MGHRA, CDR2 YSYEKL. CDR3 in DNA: TGCGCCAGCAGGTACACTGAGAGCTCCTACAATGAGCAGTTCTTC. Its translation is CASRYTESSYNEQFF.

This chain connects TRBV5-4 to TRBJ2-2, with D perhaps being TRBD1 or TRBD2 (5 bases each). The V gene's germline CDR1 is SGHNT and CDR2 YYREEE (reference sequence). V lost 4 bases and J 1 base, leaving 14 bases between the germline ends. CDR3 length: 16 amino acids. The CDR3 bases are TGTGCCAGCAGCCTTGCCGGGGCTGGGAACACCGGGGAGCTGTTTTTT. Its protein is CASSLAGAGNTGELFF.

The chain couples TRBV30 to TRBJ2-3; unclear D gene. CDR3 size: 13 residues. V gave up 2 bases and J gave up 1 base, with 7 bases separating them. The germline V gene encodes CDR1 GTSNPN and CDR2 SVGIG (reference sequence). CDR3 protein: CAWSPRGTDTQYF. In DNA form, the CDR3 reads TGTGCCTGGAGTCCTCGGGGCACAGATACGCAGTATTTT.

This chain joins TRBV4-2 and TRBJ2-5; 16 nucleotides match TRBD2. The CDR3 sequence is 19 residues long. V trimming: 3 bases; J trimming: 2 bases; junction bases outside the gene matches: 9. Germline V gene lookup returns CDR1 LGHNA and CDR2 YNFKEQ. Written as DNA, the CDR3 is TGTGCCAGCAGCCAGACCGGGACTAGCGGGGGGGAGTGGCAAGAGACCCAGTACTTC. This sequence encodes CASSQTGTSGGEWQETQYF.

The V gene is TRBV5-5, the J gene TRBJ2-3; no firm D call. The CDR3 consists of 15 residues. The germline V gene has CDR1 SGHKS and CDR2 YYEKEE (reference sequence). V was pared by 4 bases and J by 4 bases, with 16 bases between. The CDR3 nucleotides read TGTGCCAGCAGCCCTCTTGTTATATCACCAGATACGCAGTATTTT. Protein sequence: CASSPLVISPDTQYF.

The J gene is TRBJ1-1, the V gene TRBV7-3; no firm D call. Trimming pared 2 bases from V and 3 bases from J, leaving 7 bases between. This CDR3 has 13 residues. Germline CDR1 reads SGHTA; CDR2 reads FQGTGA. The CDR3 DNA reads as TGTGCCAGCAGCTTAGGGGATTACACTGAAGCTTTCTTT. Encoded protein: CASSLGDYTEAFF.

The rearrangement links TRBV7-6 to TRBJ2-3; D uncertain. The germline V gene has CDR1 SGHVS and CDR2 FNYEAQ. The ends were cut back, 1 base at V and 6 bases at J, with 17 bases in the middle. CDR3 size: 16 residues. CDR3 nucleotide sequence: TGTGCCAGCAGCTTAGAGATGGCTCCTAGGTGGGATACGCAGTATTTT. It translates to CASSLEMAPRWDTQYF. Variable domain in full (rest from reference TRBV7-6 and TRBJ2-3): GAGVSQSPRYKVTKRGQDVALRCDPISGHVSLYWYRQALGQGPEFLTYFNYEAQQDKSGLPNDRFSAERPEGSISTLTIQRTEQRDSAMYRCASSLEMAPRWDTQYFGPGTRLTVL.

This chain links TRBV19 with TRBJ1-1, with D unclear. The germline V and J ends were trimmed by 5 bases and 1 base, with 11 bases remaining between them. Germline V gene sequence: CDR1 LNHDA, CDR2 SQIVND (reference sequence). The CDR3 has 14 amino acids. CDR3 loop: CASSSVGENTEAFF. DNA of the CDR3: TGTGCCAGTAGTTCCGTAGGAGAGAACACTGAAGCTTTCTTT.

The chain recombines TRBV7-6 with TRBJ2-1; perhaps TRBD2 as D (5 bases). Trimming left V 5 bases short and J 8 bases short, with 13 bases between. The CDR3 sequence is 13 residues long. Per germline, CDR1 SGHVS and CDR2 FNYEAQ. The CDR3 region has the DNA TGTGCCAGCAGCCTCCGGGCGGGCGATGAGCAGTTCTTC. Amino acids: CASSLRAGDEQFF. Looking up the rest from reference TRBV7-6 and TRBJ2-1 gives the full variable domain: GAGVSQSPRYKVTKRGQDVALRCDPISGHVSLYWYRQALGQGPEFLTYFNYEAQQDKSGLPNDRFSAERPEGSISTLTIQRTEQRDSAMYRCASSLRAGDEQFFGPGTRLTVL.

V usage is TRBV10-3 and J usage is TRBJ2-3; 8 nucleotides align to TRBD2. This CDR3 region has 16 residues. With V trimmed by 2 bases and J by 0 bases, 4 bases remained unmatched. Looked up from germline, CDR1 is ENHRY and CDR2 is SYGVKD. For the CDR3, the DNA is TGTGCCATCAGTGAGGGAGCGGGAGCCAGCACAGATACGCAGTATTTT. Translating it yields CAISEGAGASTDTQYF.

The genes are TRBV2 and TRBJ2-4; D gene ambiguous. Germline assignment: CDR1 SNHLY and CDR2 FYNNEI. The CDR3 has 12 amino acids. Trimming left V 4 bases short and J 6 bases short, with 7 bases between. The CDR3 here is CASSAELNIQYF. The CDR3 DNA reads TGTGCCAGCAGTGCGGAATTAAACATTCAGTACTTC. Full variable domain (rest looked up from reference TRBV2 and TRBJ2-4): EPEVTQTPSHQVTQMGQEVILRCVPISNHLYFYWYRQILGQKVEFLVSFYNNEISEKSEIFDDQFSVERPDGSNFTLKIRSTKLEDSAMYFCASSAELNIQYFGAGTRLSVL.

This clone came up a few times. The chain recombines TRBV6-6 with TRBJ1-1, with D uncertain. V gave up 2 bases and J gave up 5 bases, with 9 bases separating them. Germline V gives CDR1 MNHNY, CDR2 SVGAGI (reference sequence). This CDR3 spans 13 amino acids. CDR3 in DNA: TGTGCCAGCAGTTACGATTTGGGAACTGAAGCTTTCTTT. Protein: CASSYDLGTEAFF.

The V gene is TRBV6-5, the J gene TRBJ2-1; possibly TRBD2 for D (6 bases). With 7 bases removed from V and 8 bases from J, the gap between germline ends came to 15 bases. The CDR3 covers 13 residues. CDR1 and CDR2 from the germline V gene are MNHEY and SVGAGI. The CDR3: CASKGTPGDEQFF. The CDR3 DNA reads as TGTGCCAGCAAGGGGACTCCCGGGGATGAGCAGTTCTTC.

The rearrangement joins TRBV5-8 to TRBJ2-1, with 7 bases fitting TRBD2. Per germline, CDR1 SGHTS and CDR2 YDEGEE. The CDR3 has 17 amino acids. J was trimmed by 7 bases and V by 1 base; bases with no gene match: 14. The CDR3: CASSLRTSGAWWNEQFF. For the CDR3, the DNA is TGTGCCAGCAGCTTGAGGACTAGTGGGGCTTGGTGGAATGAGCAGTTCTTC.

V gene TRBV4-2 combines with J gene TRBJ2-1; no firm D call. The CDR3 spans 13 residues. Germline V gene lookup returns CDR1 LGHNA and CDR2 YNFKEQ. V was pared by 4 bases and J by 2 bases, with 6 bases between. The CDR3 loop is CASSLQTYNEQFF. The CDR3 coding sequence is TGTGCCAGCAGCCTCCAGACCTACAATGAGCAGTTCTTC.

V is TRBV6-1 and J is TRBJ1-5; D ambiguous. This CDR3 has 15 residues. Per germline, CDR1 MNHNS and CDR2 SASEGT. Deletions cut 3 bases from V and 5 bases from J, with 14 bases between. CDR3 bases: TGTGCCAGCAGTGAGGAGCGGGGAAGGGATCAGCCCCAGCATTTT. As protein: CASSEERGRDQPQHF.

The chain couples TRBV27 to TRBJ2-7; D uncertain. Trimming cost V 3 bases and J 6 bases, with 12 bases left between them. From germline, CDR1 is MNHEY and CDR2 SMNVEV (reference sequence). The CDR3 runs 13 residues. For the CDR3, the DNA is TGTGCCAGCAGTTTGGACGGTTGGAGCGAGCAGTACTTC. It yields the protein CASSLDGWSEQYF.